The text below deals with one T cell receptor (beta chain). Its antigen remains unidentified. The observed sequence ends 3 residues before the CDR3 terminus, with the missing tail filled in from the germline J gene. The source of the sample is a study of T cells in women clearing cervical HPV infection. In the study overall: Cases' blood sampling followed lesion detection by median approximately 150 days (90 to 200). The study, taken as a whole, reports: Richness plus V gene abundances separated cases from controls with AUC around 0.8.

Method: immunoSEQ multiplex PCR; TCRdb's copy keeps in-frame clones and lacks some. The table lists fewer than 30,000 clones. CDR3 length: 18 amino acids. In germline, CDR1 is DFQATT, CDR2 SNEGSKA (reference sequence). Trimming took 0 bases from V and 1 from J; bases not matched to a gene: 10. All participants had a single incident cervical HPV16 infection, and prevalent HPV16 infections were excluded. This receptor was identified in a woman between 18 and 70 years old with a cervical HPV16 infection that either progressed to CIN3+ or cleared (not recorded which). The sample consisted of blood buffy coat. The V gene is TRBV20-1, the J gene TRBJ2-7, with 12 bases lining up with TRBD2. The CDR3 bases that were read are TGCAGTGCTAGAGATACGCTAGCGGGAGGGTTTACTTCCTACGAG. Residues: CSARDTLAGGFTSYE. The entire CDR3 sequence reads CSARDTLAGGFTSYEQYF.